This passage covers 21 T cell receptor beta chains from one sample sequenced in a study of T cells in Graves' hyperthyroidism and ophthalmopathy. TCR beta CDR3 regions were amplified from RNA. Using the HTBI primer set, a first-round RT-PCR was run on the TCR CDR3. TCRdb re-analysed the multiplex PCR reads in MiXCR, keeping a single row per CDR3 protein. Among hundreds of thousands of distinct CDR3 sequences listed, 15% to 20% were seen once. What was sequenced was blood. These receptors all come from a man between 40 and 49 years old with Graves' ophthalmopathy.

V is TRBV7-9 and J is TRBJ1-5, with 9 positions matching TRBD1. Per germline, CDR1 SEHNR and CDR2 FQNEAQ (reference sequence). After removal of 5 bases from V and 2 bases from J, the junction contained 7 bases not matched to a gene. This CDR3 comprises 16 residues. The CDR3 here is CASSNVGDRGNQPQHF. The CDR3 DNA follows: TGTGCCAGCAGCAACGTCGGGGACAGGGGCAATCAGCCCCAGCATTTT.

This clonotype has a handful of counts. The V gene is TRBV24-1, the J gene TRBJ2-1; 13 bases line up with TRBD2. Germline V gene sequence: CDR1 KGHDR, CDR2 SFDVKD. Trimming removed 3 bases from V and 3 bases from J; junction bases left unmatched: 7. This CDR3 is built from 18 residues. In DNA, the CDR3 is TGTGCCACCAGTGATCGATCCGGGACTAGCGGGGACTACAATGAGCAGTTCTTC. This translates into CATSDRSGTSGDYNEQFF.

This clonotype was recorded a few times. The V and J genes are TRBV5-1 and TRBJ2-3; 10 nucleotides agree with TRBD2. From germline, CDR1 is SGHRS and CDR2 YFSETQ. The CDR3 has 17 residues. V was clipped by 1 base and J by 2 bases; unmatched bases: 7. The CDR3 spells CASSLMLAGGPTDTQYF. CDR3 sequence (DNA): TGCGCCAGCAGCTTGATGTTAGCGGGGGGACCCACAGATACGCAGTATTTT.

The V and J genes are TRBV20-1 and TRBJ1-2, with TRBD1 as a possible D gene (5 bases). Between the trimmed V and J ends, which lost 3 bases and 3 bases, there was a span of 17 bases. The CDR3 runs to 15 residues. Per the germline V gene, CDR1 is DFQATT and CDR2 is SNEGSKA (reference sequence). The CDR3 loop reads CSASYMGEKDYGYTF. The CDR3 DNA reads TGCAGTGCTAGTTATATGGGGGAGAAGGACTATGGCTACACCTTC.

This chain connects TRBV12-3 or TRBV12-4 to TRBJ1-1, with 8 bases identical to TRBD1. This CDR3 has 15 amino acids. J lost 8 bases, V lost 5 bases, and 13 bases had no gene match. CDR3 protein: CASSEARDRGLEAFF. The CDR3 DNA sequence: TGTGCCAGCAGTGAGGCCCGAGACAGGGGCTTGGAAGCTTTCTTT.

This clonotype was detected a few times. The rearrangement links TRBV5-1 to TRBJ2-3, with D possibly being TRBD1 (6 bases). The ends were cut back, 6 bases at V and 2 bases at J, with 28 bases in the middle. This CDR3 is 19 amino acids long. Per the germline V gene, CDR1 is SGHRS and CDR2 is YFSETQ. For the CDR3, the DNA is TGCGCCAGCAAGATCAGGGGAATTTCCAGTCCCTATATCACAGATACGCAGTATTTT. It is translated as CASKIRGISSPYITDTQYF.

This clonotype was counted a few times. The chain recombines TRBV20-1 with TRBJ2-7; D could derive from TRBD1 or TRBD2 (6 bases each). Trimming left V 6 bases short and J 1 base short, with 22 bases between. Per the germline V gene, CDR1 is DFQATT and CDR2 is SNEGSKA (reference sequence). The CDR3 is 16 residues long. The CDR3 DNA follows: TGCAGTGCCGCCCAGCTCTTGATAGGGGGGTCCTACGAGCAGTACTTC. Translating it yields CSAAQLLIGGSYEQYF.

J is TRBJ2-6 and V is TRBV20-1; D not certain. The CDR3 is 15 amino acids. Trimming left V 1 base short and J 4 bases short, with 11 bases between. Germline CDR1 reads DFQATT; CDR2 reads SNEGSKA (reference sequence). The DNA of the CDR3 is TGCAGTGCTAGAGTAATTGGTTCCGGGGCCAACGTCCTGACTTTC. This encodes CSARVIGSGANVLTF.

This clonotype showed up just a few times. The gene calls are TRBV4-2 and TRBJ2-5; D is ambiguous. This CDR3 has 16 amino acids. V shed 3 bases and J shed 1 base, with 15 bases lying between them. CDR1 and CDR2 from the germline V gene are LGHNA and YNFKEQ. The chain's CDR3 is CASSQERITLQETQYF. The CDR3 coding sequence is TGTGCCAGCAGCCAGGAGCGCATAACACTCCAAGAGACCCAGTACTTC.

This clonotype was seen a handful of times. This chain links TRBV20-1 with TRBJ2-3; no clear D. The CDR3 runs to 15 residues. The V and J ends lost 6 bases and 0 bases respectively, with 16 bases between them. Germline assignment: CDR1 DFQATT and CDR2 SNEGSKA (reference sequence). CDR3 in DNA: TGCAGTGCAAGGTGGGCCACAGCCAGCACAGATACGCAGTATTTT. Translation gives CSARWATASTDTQYF.

This clonotype was seen a few times. V is TRBV11-3 and J is TRBJ2-7, with 9 positions matching TRBD2. V gave up 5 bases and J gave up 6 bases; unmatched junction bases: 8. The CDR3 covers 14 residues. Per the germline V gene, CDR1 is SGHNT and CDR2 is YENEEA. The CDR3 protein is CASSPRTSAGEQYF. CDR3 sequence (DNA): TGTGCCAGCAGCCCCCGGACTAGCGCCGGCGAGCAGTACTTC. Full variable domain (remainder filled in from reference TRBV11-3 and TRBJ2-7): EAGVVQSPRYKIIEKKQPVAFWCNPISGHNTLYWYLQNLGQGPELLIRYENEEAVDDSQLPKDRFSAERLKGVDSTLKIQPAELGDSAVYLCASSPRTSAGEQYFGPGTRLTVT.

To note about this clonotype: The junction and the germline gene differ at one end; a read error may be behind it. The chain joins TRBV6-2 or TRBV6-3 to TRBJ2-5; TRBD2 aligns across 7 bases. The CDR3 runs 14 residues. CDR1 is MNHEY, CDR2 SVGEGT, per germline. In nucleotides, the CDR3 is TGTGCCAGCAGCTCCGGGACTATCCAAGCGACCCAGTACTTC. It encodes CASSSGTIQATQYF.

This clonotype was seen more than once but under ten times. The chain employs TRBV30 and TRBJ2-3; 9 nucleotides line up with TRBD1. CDR1 is GTSNPN and CDR2 is SVGIG in the germline V gene (reference sequence). J was trimmed by 2 bases and V by 1 base; bases with no gene match: 4. The CDR3 is 15 residues long. DNA for the CDR3: TGTGCCTGGAGTGAAGGGACAGGGAACACAGATACGCAGTATTTT. Translation gives CAWSEGTGNTDTQYF.

This clonotype came up a few times. V usage is TRBV18 and J usage is TRBJ2-3, with D maybe TRBD2 (5 bases). V was cut by 3 bases and J by 3 bases, with 13 bases left in between. The length of the CDR3 is 15 residues. Per germline, CDR1 KGHSH and CDR2 LQKENI. CDR3 residues: CASSPPFSGTDTQYF. The CDR3 DNA follows: TGTGCCAGCTCACCGCCCTTCTCGGGAACAGATACGCAGTATTTT.

This clonotype has a handful of counts. The chain couples TRBV30 to TRBJ1-1; possibly TRBD1 for D (5 bases). Trimming shortened V by 3 bases and J by 1 base, and 18 bases separated the two germline ends. Germline CDR1 GTSNPN, CDR2 SVGIG (reference sequence). CDR3 size: 16 residues. The CDR3 coding sequence is TGTGCCTGGAGAGGTATTTGGGGCGGGGGGAACACTGAAGCTTTCTTT. Amino acid sequence: CAWRGIWGGGNTEAFF.

The chain joins TRBV2 to TRBJ1-2, with D tentatively TRBD1 (5 bases). The length of the CDR3 is 11 residues. The germline gives CDR1 SNHLY, CDR2 FYNNEI. Trimming left V 4 bases short and J 7 bases short, with 7 bases between. The CDR3 coding sequence is TGTGCCAGCAGTGGGGGGACTGGCTACACCTTC. The encoded protein is CASSGGTGYTF.

This clonotype has at least ten counts. This rearrangement joins TRBV12-3 or TRBV12-4 to TRBJ2-5; weak D call: TRBD1 (6 bases). This CDR3 contains 14 residues. Trimming cost V 2 bases and J 1 base, with 8 bases left between them. This CDR3 reads CASSLRTAQETQYF. CDR3 coding DNA: TGTGCCAGCAGTTTAAGGACAGCCCAAGAGACCCAGTACTTC.

This clonotype was seen many times. This chain uses TRBV11-2 with TRBJ2-1; D not resolved. CDR1 and CDR2 from the germline V gene are SGHAT and FQNNGV. There are 13 residues in the CDR3. V was shortened by 5 bases and J by 7 bases, with 12 bases between the two germline ends. Here the CDR3 reads CASSLGLLNEQFF. The CDR3 DNA sequence: TGTGCCAGCAGCCTAGGGCTTTTGAATGAGCAGTTCTTC. Drawing the rest from reference TRBV11-2 and TRBJ2-1, the complete variable domain is EAGVAQSPRYKIIEKRQSVAFWCNPISGHATLYWYQQILGQGPKLLIQFQNNGVVDDSQLPKDRFSAERLKGVDSTLKIQPAKLEDSAVYLCASSLGLLNEQFFGPGTRLTVL.

This clonotype came up a few times. The CDR3 sequence: CASSQDRVPGLSYEQYF. CDR3 DNA sequence: TGCGCCAGCAGCCAAGATCGTGTACCGGGGCTCTCCTACGAGCAGTACTTC. The chain joins TRBV4-1 to TRBJ2-7; either TRBD1 or TRBD2 may supply D (5 bases each). The V end lost 0 bases, the J end lost 0 bases, and 15 bases lay between the germline ends. The CDR3 has 17 amino acids. The germline V gene encodes CDR1 MGHRA and CDR2 YSYEKL.

This clonotype was detected ten times or more. The chain is built from TRBV20-1 and TRBJ2-7; 8 nucleotides match TRBD1. The CDR3 loop spans 15 amino acids. V was pared by 2 bases and J by 6 bases, with 12 bases of the junction left unmatched. Germline CDR1 DFQATT, CDR2 SNEGSKA (reference sequence). The CDR3 DNA is TGCAGTGCTAGATCTTCCGGGACAGGTCAACTCGAGCAGTACTTC. Encoded protein: CSARSSGTGQLEQYF.

A few counts support this clonotype. V usage is TRBV18 and J usage is TRBJ2-1, with D perhaps matching TRBD2 (5 bases). Trimming shortened V by 1 base and J by 4 bases, and 11 bases separated the two germline ends. This CDR3 has 15 residues. The germline V gene encodes CDR1 KGHSH and CDR2 LQKENI. CDR3 sequence reads: CASSPLGRGYNEQFF. The CDR3 DNA is TGTGCCAGCTCACCACTCGGCCGAGGGTACAATGAGCAGTTCTTC.